This T cell receptor (beta chain) was recorded in a study of blood T cell repertoires in COVID-19. Overall study context: Acute-phase and convalescent COVID-19 samples originated in the United States, Italy and Spain. Nucleic acid was either cDNA or gDNA, and it came from T cells, B-cell-depleted T cells, or PBMCs.

Here immunoSEQ multiplex PCR was the method, and the copy in TCRdb shows in-frame clones only, minus some. The sample lists more than 300,000 clones, approximately 90% occurring once. V was clipped by 4 bases and J by 0 bases, with 23 bases between them. CDR1 and CDR2 from the germline V gene are PRHDT and FYEKMQ (reference sequence). The length of the CDR3 is 19 residues. Participants in the exposed group had met a COVID-19 case in the 2 weeks before joining the study. The sequenced sample was PBMCs or T cells enriched from blood (not recorded which). This TCR was recovered from a woman in her 30s who had been exposed to COVID-19. The chain has TRBV13 and TRBJ2-3; D is perhaps TRBD1 (6 bases). The CDR3 loop is CASSSSLTGTHTSTDTQYF. DNA of the CDR3: TGTGCCAGCAGCTCGTCCCTCACAGGGACCCACACAAGCACAGATACGCAGTATTTT. The complete variable domain, with remaining parts taken from reference TRBV13 and TRBJ2-3, reads AAGVIQSPRHLIKEKRETATLKCYPIPRHDTVYWYQQGPGQDPQFLISFYEKMQSDKGSIPDRFSAQQFSDYHSELNMSSLELGDSALYFCASSSSLTGTHTSTDTQYFGPGTRLTVL.